The clone carrying this T cell receptor beta chain was recorded once. Its antigen is not known. These data come from a study of beta chain features in type 1 diabetes. V lost 8 bases and J 2 bases, leaving 16 bases between the germline ends. In germline, CDR1 is SGHTA, CDR2 FQGTGA. The CDR3 has 15 residues. Whole-study findings and limits: People with Type 1 diabetes carried modestly yet significantly shorter TCRB CDR3s in all four CD4+ subsets.

Investigators reverse transcribed all isolated RNA, so they sequenced expressed TCRB transcripts. The assay was immunoSEQ multiplex PCR, and TCRdb's table has in-frame clones only and misses some. Here the sample spans a few hundred thousand clones, about 20% being singletons. The sequence came from a woman aged 40 to 55 with type 1 diabetes. The gene calls are TRBV7-3 and TRBJ2-1; maybe TRBD2 (6 bases). The material sequenced was naive CD4+ T cells from blood. The CDR3 protein is CASRSGGSAYNEQFF. Written as DNA, the CDR3 is TGTGCCAGCCGTTCAGGAGGGTCAGCCTACAATGAGCAGTTCTTC. The variable domain in full, with the rest retrieved from reference TRBV7-3 and TRBJ2-1, is GAGVSQTPSNKVTEKGKYVELRCDPISGHTALYWYRQSLGQGPEFLIYFQGTGAADDSGLPNDRFFAVRPEGSVSTLKIQRTERGDSAVYLCASRSGGSAYNEQFFGPGTRLTVL.